The next 8 T cell receptor beta chains were all read from a single sample in a study of cytomegalovirus exposure and HLA in healthy donors. PCR amplification relied on 60 Vbeta primers (plus 13 Jbeta primers). Libraries were prepared by immunoSEQ multiplex PCR; TCRdb keeps only in-frame clonotypes and omits some of them. Here the sample spans fewer than 200,000 clones, 65% to 85% being singletons. The sample comprised PBMCs. These receptors came from a man aged 35 to 55 in good health and CMV-seropositive.

This clone was found a few times. The chain combines TRBV6-1 with TRBJ1-2, with TRBD1 matching over 8 bases. V lost 6 bases and J lost 4; bases outside the gene matches: 7. There are 14 residues in the CDR3. The germline gives CDR1 MNHNS, CDR2 SASEGT. As DNA, the CDR3 is TGTGCCAGCAGAGGACAGGGAGCTGGCTATGGCTACACCTTC. This translates into CASRGQGAGYGYTF.

This clone was found once. This chain connects TRBV19 to TRBJ2-2; tentative D call: TRBD2 (5 bases). The V gene's germline CDR1 is LNHDA and CDR2 SQIVND (reference sequence). This CDR3 has 13 amino acids. Trimming shortened V by 3 bases and J by 6 bases, and 8 bases separated the two germline ends. CDR3 bases: TGTGCCAGTAGTATCCGGGGTTCCGGGGAGCTGTTTTTT. Translating it yields CASSIRGSGELFF.

The rearrangement uses TRBV27 and TRBJ2-1, with D maybe TRBD2 (5 bases). The V gene lost 4 bases and the J gene lost 1 base, with 8 bases spanning the gap. The CDR3 has 14 amino acids. The germline V gene encodes CDR1 MNHEY and CDR2 SMNVEV (reference sequence). Here the CDR3 reads CASSSGNSYNEQFF. CDR3 bases: TGTGCCAGCAGTTCCGGGAATTCCTACAATGAGCAGTTCTTC.

This clone came up once. V gene TRBV7-6 combines with J gene TRBJ2-1; D may be TRBD2 (7 bases). Trimming cost V 0 bases and J 1 base, with 13 bases left between them. Germline CDR1 is SGHVS and CDR2 is FNYEAQ. This CDR3 has 17 amino acids. CDR3 region: CASSLARAGASYNEQFF. CDR3 DNA: TGTGCCAGCAGCTTAGCCCGGGCGGGGGCGTCCTACAATGAGCAGTTCTTC.

This rearrangement joins TRBV10-3 to TRBJ1-1, with 12 bases that match TRBD1. CDR1 and CDR2 from the germline V gene are ENHRY and SYGVKD. V lost 7 bases and J lost 3; bases outside the gene matches: 6. This CDR3 has 15 amino acids. CDR3 region: CAINPGTGGYTEAFF. The CDR3 coding sequence is TGTGCCATCAACCCCGGGACAGGGGGCTACACTGAAGCTTTCTTT.

This clone was counted a few times. V usage is TRBV7-8 and J usage is TRBJ2-5, with D tentatively TRBD2 (6 bases). CDR3 size: 15 residues. Germline CDR1 and CDR2: SGHVS and FQNEAQ. Trimming removed 6 bases from V and 2 bases from J, with 16 bases in between. CDR3 sequence reads: CASRAGGGPQETQYF. Here the CDR3 DNA reads TGTGCCAGCAGAGCCGGCGGAGGGCCACAAGAGACCCAGTACTTC.

This clone was seen just once. This chain joins TRBV5-1 and TRBJ2-5; TRBD1 aligns across 7 bases. The V gene's germline CDR1 is SGHRS and CDR2 YFSETQ. This CDR3 region has 15 residues. Trimming took 4 bases from V and 4 from J; bases not matched to a gene: 10. CDR3 protein: CASSHFTGDGETQYF. CDR3 bases: TGCGCCAGCAGCCACTTTACAGGGGACGGAGAGACCCAGTACTTC.

The rearrangement links TRBV19 to TRBJ1-1, with D perhaps matching TRBD1 (6 bases). The CDR3 is 15 residues long. V was cut by 7 bases and J by 1 base, with 16 bases left in between. The V gene's germline CDR1 is LNHDA and CDR2 SQIVND (reference sequence). For the CDR3, the DNA is TGTGCCAGTATCCTCATAGGGGGACAGAACACTGAAGCTTTCTTT. Translation: CASILIGGQNTEAFF.